One and the same sample provided the 18 T cell receptor beta chains below, sequenced in a study of T-cell reconstitution after alpha-beta-depleted transplantation in children. Molecular barcoding with unique molecular identifiers was used for the TCRbeta library. TCRdb reprocessed the PCR reads with MiXCR, giving one entry per CDR3 protein. Of about 350,000 distinct CDR3 sequences detected, 13% appear once; the ten largest clones hold roughly 4.5%. The sequencing here drew on PBMCs, taken from the stem cell graft. All receptors derive from a human donor who donated a stem cell graft to a child with Fanconi anemia.

The gene calls are TRBV12-3 or TRBV12-4 and TRBJ2-2, with D possibly TRBD2 on 6 matching bases. The V end was cut by 2 bases, the J end by 6 bases, with 13 bases between. The CDR3 sequence is 15 residues long. This chain's CDR3 is CASSLRSSGAGELFF. The CDR3 nucleotides are TGTGCCAGCAGTTTAAGGTCGTCGGGGGCCGGGGAGCTGTTTTTT.

There are a few counts of this clonotype. The J gene is TRBJ1-2, the V gene TRBV28; a possible D gene is TRBD1 (5 bases). Trimming removed 3 bases from V and 8 bases from J, with 16 bases in between. The CDR3 is 14 amino acids. Germline CDR1 MDHEN, CDR2 SYDVKM. The CDR3 spells CASSLGRAPRGYTF. The CDR3 DNA follows: TGTGCCAGCAGTTTGGGCAGGGCACCGCGAGGCTACACCTTC.

In its sample, this clonotype was seen a few times. The chain carries TRBV20-1 and TRBJ1-2, with 10 bases fitting TRBD1. CDR1 is DFQATT and CDR2 is SNEGSKA in the germline V gene (reference sequence). The CDR3 extends over 15 amino acids. Trimming at V came to 6 bases and at J to 8 bases, leaving 15 bases not matched to a gene. CDR3 region: CSAPGQGQGSRGYTF. The CDR3 nucleotides are TGCAGTGCCCCTGGCCAGGGACAGGGGAGCAGAGGCTACACCTTC.

This chain uses TRBV15 with TRBJ2-5, with D unclear. CDR3 size: 15 residues. Germline loops: CDR1 LNHNV, CDR2 YYDKDF (reference sequence). The V and J ends lost 0 bases and 4 bases respectively, with 12 bases between them. Here the CDR3 reads CATSRDGSGGETQYF. CDR3 sequence (DNA): TGTGCCACCAGCAGAGACGGTTCTGGTGGAGAGACCCAGTACTTC. Looking up the rest from reference TRBV15 and TRBJ2-5 gives the full variable domain: DAMVIQNPRYQVTQFGKPVTLSCSQTLNHNVMYWYQQKSSQAPKLLFHYYDKDFNNEADTPDNFQSRRPNTSFCFLDIRSPGLGDTAMYLCATSRDGSGGETQYFGPGTRLLVL.

This clonotype turned up a few times. The V call is TRBV20-1, the J call TRBJ1-1, with D tentatively TRBD1 (6 bases). Germline CDR1 is DFQATT and CDR2 is SNEGSKA (reference sequence). Trimming removed 0 bases at V and 10 bases at J, with 15 bases between. This CDR3 comprises 13 residues. CDR3 in DNA: TGCAGTGCTAGAGAAGGGGAGGGGGGCTTAGCTTTCTTT. Protein product: CSAREGEGGLAFF.

This clonotype was detected a few times. The rearrangement links TRBV12-3 or TRBV12-4 to TRBJ1-2; D might be TRBD1 (5 bases). V dropped 4 bases and J dropped 7 bases, with 13 bases sitting between them. The CDR3 totals 13 residues. In DNA, the CDR3 is TGTGCCAGCAGTTCCGGTGGGGGATTTGGCTACACCTTC. Translating gives CASSSGGGFGYTF.

V and J are TRBV10-2 and TRBJ2-4; tentative D call: TRBD2 (5 bases). The CDR3 sequence is 18 residues long. Germline values: CDR1 WSHSY, CDR2 SAAADI. Trimming cost V 0 bases and J 1 base, with 16 bases left between them. In nucleotides, the CDR3 is TGCGCCAGCAGTGAGTCTTTGGGCCGCGGGCAGGCCAAAAACATTCAGTACTTC. This sequence encodes CASSESLGRGQAKNIQYF.

This clonotype was counted between two and nine times. This chain joins TRBV5-1 and TRBJ1-2; D is possibly TRBD1 (5 bases). Germline V lookup: CDR1 SGHRS, CDR2 YFSETQ. The CDR3 has 13 amino acids. V lost 6 bases to trimming and J lost 6 bases, with 15 bases between them. The CDR3 here is CASTPGGGDGYTF. CDR3 nucleotide sequence: TGCGCCAGCACTCCGGGGGGAGGTGATGGCTACACCTTC.

This clonotype was picked up a small number of times. V gene TRBV6-1 combines with J gene TRBJ1-1, with TRBD1 matching 9 bases. V gave up 0 bases and J gave up 4 bases; unmatched junction bases: 3. CDR1 and CDR2 from the germline V gene are MNHNS and SASEGT. The CDR3 length is 15 residues. The CDR3 sequence is CASSEARTGVTEAFF. The CDR3 nucleotides read TGTGCCAGCAGTGAAGCTCGGACAGGGGTCACTGAAGCTTTCTTT.

V usage is TRBV29-1 and J usage is TRBJ2-4, with TRBD1 identical over 10 bases. The germline CDR1 and CDR2 sequences are SQVTM and ANQGSEA. The CDR3 extends over 13 amino acids. Trimming cost V 7 bases and J 6 bases; bases outside gene matches: 6. Here the CDR3 DNA reads TGCAGCGCCCGCCGGGACAGGGGAAACATTCAGTACTTC. Amino acid sequence: CSARRDRGNIQYF.

This clonotype has just a few counts. This chain uses TRBV10-3 with TRBJ2-7, with a possible D match to TRBD1 (6 bases). The CDR3 contains 14 residues. Germline V CDR1 and CDR2: ENHRY, SYGVKD. V lost 4 bases, J lost 0 bases, and 10 bases lay in between. This CDR3 reads CAISGQASSYEQYF. The CDR3 bases are TGTGCCATCAGTGGACAGGCCAGCTCCTACGAGCAGTACTTC.

The chain couples TRBV7-9 to TRBJ2-2; no clear D. This CDR3 comprises 14 residues. The germline V gene has CDR1 SEHNR and CDR2 FQNEAQ (reference sequence). Trimming took 6 bases from V and 5 from J, leaving 13 bases between them. CDR3 sequence reads: CASRPPGFTGELFF. CDR3 sequence (DNA): TGTGCCAGCAGACCACCCGGGTTTACCGGGGAGCTGTTTTTT.

In DNA form, the CDR3 reads TGTGCCAGCAGCCAGGCAAATGAGCAGTTCTTC. Residues: CASSQANEQFF. The chain recombines TRBV14 with TRBJ2-1; D gene unclear. The CDR3 covers 11 residues. Trimming left V 3 bases short and J 7 bases short, with 4 bases between. CDR1 is SGHDN, CDR2 FVKESK, per germline.

This clonotype occurred many times. V usage is TRBV27 and J usage is TRBJ2-7; TRBD1 matches at 12 bases. The CDR3 runs 15 residues. Unmatched junction bases numbered 7, after V lost 5 bases and J lost 5 bases. Germline loops: CDR1 MNHEY, CDR2 SMNVEV (reference sequence). CDR3 sequence reads: CASSRPGQGANEQYF. As DNA, the CDR3 is TGTGCCAGCAGTCGACCGGGACAGGGGGCAAACGAGCAGTACTTC.

The table lists this clonotype with a few counts. The chain couples TRBV2 to TRBJ1-2; a possible D gene is TRBD1 (5 bases). The CDR3 is 14 residues long. Germline CDR1 SNHLY, CDR2 FYNNEI. V was cut by 10 bases and J by 8 bases, with 23 bases left in between. As DNA, the CDR3 is TGTGCCACCGAGTCAGGGAGGGGTCTGGACGGCTACACCTTC. Its translation: CATESGRGLDGYTF.

V gene TRBV6-5 combines with J gene TRBJ1-1; 8 nucleotides line up with TRBD1. CDR3 length: 11 residues. Germline loops: CDR1 MNHEY, CDR2 SVGAGI. With V trimmed by 7 bases and J by 10 bases, 5 bases remained unmatched. CDR3 sequence: CASIGQGGAFF. The DNA for the CDR3 is TGTGCCAGCATCGGACAGGGTGGAGCTTTCTTT.

The rearrangement uses TRBV20-1 and TRBJ1-4; no definite D call. The V gene lost 0 bases and the J gene lost 8 bases, with 13 bases spanning the gap. There are 14 residues in the CDR3. Per germline, CDR1 DFQATT and CDR2 SNEGSKA (reference sequence). The CDR3, as DNA: TGCAGTGCTAGAGATGGCCTCACGGGAGAAAAACTGTTTTTT. This codes for CSARDGLTGEKLFF.

The chain employs TRBV28 and TRBJ1-6; 7 nucleotides line up with TRBD1. CDR3 length: 18 amino acids. CDR1 and CDR2 from the germline V gene are MDHEN and SYDVKM. J was trimmed by 8 bases and V by 2 bases; bases with no gene match: 15. In DNA, the CDR3 is TGTGCCAGCAGTTTACAGGGGGGCTTACAGGGGTTGGATTCACCCCTCCACTTT. Protein: CASSLQGGLQGLDSPLHF.